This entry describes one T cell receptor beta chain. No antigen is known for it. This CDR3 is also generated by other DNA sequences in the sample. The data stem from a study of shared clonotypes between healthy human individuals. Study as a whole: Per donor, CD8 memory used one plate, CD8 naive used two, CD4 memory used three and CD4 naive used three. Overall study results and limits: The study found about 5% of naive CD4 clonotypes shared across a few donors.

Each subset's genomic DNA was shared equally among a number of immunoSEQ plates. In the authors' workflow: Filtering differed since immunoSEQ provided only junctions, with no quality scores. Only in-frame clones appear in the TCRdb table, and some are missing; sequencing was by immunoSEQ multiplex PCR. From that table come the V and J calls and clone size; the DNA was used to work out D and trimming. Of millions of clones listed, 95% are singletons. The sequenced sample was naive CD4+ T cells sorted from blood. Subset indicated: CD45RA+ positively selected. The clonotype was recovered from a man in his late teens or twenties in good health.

CDR3 DNA: TGTGCCAGCAGTTACACGGGGACTCGAGAGACCCAGTACTTC. It yields the protein CASSYTGTRETQYF. The gene calls are TRBV6-5 and TRBJ2-5, with D tentatively TRBD2 (6 bases). The V end was cut by 2 bases, the J end by 4 bases, with 11 bases between. This CDR3 is built from 14 residues. Looked up from germline, CDR1 is MNHEY and CDR2 is SVGAGI.